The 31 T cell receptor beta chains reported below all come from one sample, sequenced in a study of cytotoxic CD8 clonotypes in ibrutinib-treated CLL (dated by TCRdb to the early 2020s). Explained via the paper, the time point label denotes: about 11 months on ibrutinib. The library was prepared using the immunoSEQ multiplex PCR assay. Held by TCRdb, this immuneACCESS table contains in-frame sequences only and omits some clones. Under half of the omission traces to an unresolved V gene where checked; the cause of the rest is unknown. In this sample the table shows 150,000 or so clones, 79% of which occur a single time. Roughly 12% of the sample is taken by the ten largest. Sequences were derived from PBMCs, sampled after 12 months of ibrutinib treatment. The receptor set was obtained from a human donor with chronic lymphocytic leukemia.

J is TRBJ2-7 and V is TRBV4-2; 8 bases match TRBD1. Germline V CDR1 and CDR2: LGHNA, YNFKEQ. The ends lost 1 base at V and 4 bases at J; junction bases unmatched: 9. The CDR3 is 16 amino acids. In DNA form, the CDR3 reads TGTGCCAGCAGCCAAGGTATAGGACAGGGCTCTTACGAGCAGTACTTC. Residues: CASSQGIGQGSYEQYF.

CDR3 in DNA: TGCGCCAGCAGCCAAGATACAACTAGCGGGGCCTACGTGGAGCAGTACTTC. It is translated as CASSQDTTSGAYVEQYF. The chain employs TRBV4-3 and TRBJ2-7; 10 bases are a match to TRBD2. The germline V gene has CDR1 LGHNA and CDR2 YSLEER. The CDR3 totals 17 residues. Trimming at V came to 0 bases and at J to 7 bases, leaving 12 bases not matched to a gene.

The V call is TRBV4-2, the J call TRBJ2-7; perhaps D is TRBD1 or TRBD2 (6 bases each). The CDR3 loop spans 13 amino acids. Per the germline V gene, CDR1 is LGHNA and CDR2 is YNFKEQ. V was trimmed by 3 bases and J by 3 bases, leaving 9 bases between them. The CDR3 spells CASSQRGDYEQYF. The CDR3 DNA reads TGTGCCAGCAGCCAGAGGGGGGACTACGAGCAGTACTTC.

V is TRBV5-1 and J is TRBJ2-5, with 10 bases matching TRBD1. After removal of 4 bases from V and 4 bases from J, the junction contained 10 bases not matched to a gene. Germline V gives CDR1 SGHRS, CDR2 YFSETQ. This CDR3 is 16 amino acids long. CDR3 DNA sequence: TGCGCCAGCAGCCTAACCGACAGGGGGCGCGGAGAGACCCAGTACTTC. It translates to CASSLTDRGRGETQYF.

The CDR3 DNA is TGTGCCAGCAGTCCGCCTTCCGGTAGCAATGAGCAGTTCTTC. Residues: CASSPPSGSNEQFF. V is TRBV27 and J is TRBJ2-1; D ambiguous. Germline loops: CDR1 MNHEY, CDR2 SMNVEV (reference sequence). With 5 bases removed from V and 6 bases from J, the gap between germline ends came to 14 bases. CDR3 length: 14 residues.

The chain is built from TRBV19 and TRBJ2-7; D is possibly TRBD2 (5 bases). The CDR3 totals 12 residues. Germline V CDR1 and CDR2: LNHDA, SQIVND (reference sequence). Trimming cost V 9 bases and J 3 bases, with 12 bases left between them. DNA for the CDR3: TGTGCCAGCTCCAGAGACTACTACGAGCAGTACTTC. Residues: CASSRDYYEQYF.

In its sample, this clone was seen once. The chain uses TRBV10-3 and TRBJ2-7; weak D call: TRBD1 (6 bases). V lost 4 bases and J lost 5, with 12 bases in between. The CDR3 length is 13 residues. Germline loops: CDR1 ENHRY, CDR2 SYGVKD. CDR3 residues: CAISVGADNEQYF. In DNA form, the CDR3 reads TGTGCCATCAGTGTGGGGGCGGACAACGAGCAGTACTTC.

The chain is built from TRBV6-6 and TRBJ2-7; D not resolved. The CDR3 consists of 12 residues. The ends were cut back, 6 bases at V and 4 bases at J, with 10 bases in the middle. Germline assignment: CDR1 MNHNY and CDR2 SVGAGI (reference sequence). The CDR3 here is CASSPDGYEQYF. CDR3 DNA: TGTGCCAGCAGCCCCGATGGGTACGAGCAGTACTTC.

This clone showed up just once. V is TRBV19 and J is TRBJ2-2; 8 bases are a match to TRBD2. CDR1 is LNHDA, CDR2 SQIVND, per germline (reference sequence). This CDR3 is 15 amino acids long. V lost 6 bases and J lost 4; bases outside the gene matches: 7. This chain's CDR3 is CASRRTSGLTGELFF. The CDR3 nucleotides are TGTGCCAGTAGACGTACTAGCGGACTCACCGGGGAGCTGTTTTTT.

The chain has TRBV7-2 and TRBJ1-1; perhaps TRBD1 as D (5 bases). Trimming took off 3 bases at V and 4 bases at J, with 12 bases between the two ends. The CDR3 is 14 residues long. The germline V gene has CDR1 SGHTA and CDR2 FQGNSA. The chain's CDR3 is CASSFRRGVTEAFF. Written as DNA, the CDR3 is TGTGCCAGCAGCTTCCGTCGGGGGGTCACTGAAGCTTTCTTT.

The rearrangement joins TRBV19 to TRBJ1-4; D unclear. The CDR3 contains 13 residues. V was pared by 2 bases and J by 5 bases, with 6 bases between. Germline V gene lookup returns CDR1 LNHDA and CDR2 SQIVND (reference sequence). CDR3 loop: CASSIQRNEKLFF. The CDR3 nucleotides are TGTGCCAGTAGTATACAGAGAAATGAAAAACTGTTTTTT. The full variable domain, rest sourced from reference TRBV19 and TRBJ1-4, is DGGITQSPKYLFRKEGQNVTLSCEQNLNHDAMYWYRQDPGQGLRLIYYSQIVNDFQKGDIAEGYSVSREKKESFPLTVTSAQKNPTAFYLCASSIQRNEKLFFGSGTQLSVL.

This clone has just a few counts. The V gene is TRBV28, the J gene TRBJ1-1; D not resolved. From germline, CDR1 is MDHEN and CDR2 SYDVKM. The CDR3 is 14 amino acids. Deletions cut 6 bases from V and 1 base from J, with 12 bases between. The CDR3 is CASRLGTQNTEAFF. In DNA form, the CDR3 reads TGTGCCAGCAGACTGGGAACTCAGAACACTGAAGCTTTCTTT.

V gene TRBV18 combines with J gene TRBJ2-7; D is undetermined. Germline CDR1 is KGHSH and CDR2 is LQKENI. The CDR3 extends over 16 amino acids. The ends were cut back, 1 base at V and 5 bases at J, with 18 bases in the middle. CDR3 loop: CASSPLRMSVRNEQYF. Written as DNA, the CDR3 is TGTGCCAGCTCACCACTTCGTATGAGTGTCCGCAACGAGCAGTACTTC.

CDR3 coding DNA: TGTGCCAGCAGCTCCTCTAATCCCTACGAGCAGTACTTC. Residues: CASSSSNPYEQYF. The chain employs TRBV7-9 and TRBJ2-7; D is uncertain. Germline loops: CDR1 SEHNR, CDR2 FQNEAQ (reference sequence). This CDR3 comprises 13 residues. Trimming took 4 bases from V and 2 from J, leaving 9 bases between them. The whole variable domain, remainder taken from reference TRBV7-9 and TRBJ2-7, is DTGVSQNPRHKITKRGQNVTFRCDPISEHNRLYWYRQTLGQGPEFLTYFQNEAQLEKSRLLSDRFSAERPKGSFSTLEIQRTEQGDSAMYLCASSSSNPYEQYFGPGTRLTVT.

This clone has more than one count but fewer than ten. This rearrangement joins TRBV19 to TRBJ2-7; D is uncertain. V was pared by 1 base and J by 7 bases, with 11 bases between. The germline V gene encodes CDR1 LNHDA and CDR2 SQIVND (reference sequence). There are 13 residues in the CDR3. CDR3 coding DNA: TGTGCCAGTAGTATAGTCGCGGTCGAGGAGCAGTACTTC. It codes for CASSIVAVEEQYF.

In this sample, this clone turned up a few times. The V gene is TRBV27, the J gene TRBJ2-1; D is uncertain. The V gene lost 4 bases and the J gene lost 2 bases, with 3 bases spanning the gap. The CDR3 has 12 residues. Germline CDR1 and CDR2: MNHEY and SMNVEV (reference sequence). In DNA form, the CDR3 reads TGTGCCAGCAGTTCCACCTACAATGAGCAGTTCTTC. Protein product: CASSSTYNEQFF.

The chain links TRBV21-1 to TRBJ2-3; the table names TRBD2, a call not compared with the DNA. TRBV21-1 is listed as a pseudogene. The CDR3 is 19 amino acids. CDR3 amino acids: CASSKPLAAGGPRTDTQYF. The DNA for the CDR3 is TGTGCCAGCAGCAAACCCTTAGCGGCGGGAGGGCCGAGGACAGATACGCAGTATTTT.

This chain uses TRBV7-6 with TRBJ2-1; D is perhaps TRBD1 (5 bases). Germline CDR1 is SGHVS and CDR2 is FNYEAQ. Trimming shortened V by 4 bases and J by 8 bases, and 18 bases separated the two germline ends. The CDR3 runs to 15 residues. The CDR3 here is CASSSEMYRFYEQFF. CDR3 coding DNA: TGTGCCAGCAGCTCCGAGATGTACAGGTTTTATGAGCAGTTCTTC. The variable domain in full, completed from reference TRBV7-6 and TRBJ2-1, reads GAGVSQSPRYKVTKRGQDVALRCDPISGHVSLYWYRQALGQGPEFLTYFNYEAQQDKSGLPNDRFSAERPEGSISTLTIQRTEQRDSAMYRCASSSEMYRFYEQFFGPGTRLTVL.

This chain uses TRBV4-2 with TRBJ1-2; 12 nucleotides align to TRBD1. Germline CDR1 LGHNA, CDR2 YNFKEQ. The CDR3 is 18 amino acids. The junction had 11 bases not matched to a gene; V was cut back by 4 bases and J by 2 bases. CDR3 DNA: TGTGCCAGCAGCCCCAGGGACAGGGGGCGCGGACAGAACTATGGCTACACCTTC. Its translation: CASSPRDRGRGQNYGYTF.

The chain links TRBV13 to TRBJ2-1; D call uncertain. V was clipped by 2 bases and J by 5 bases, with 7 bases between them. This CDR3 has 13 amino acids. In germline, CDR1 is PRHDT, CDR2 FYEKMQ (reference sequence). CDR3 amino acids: CASSLFRNNEQFF. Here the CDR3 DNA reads TGTGCCAGCAGCTTATTTAGAAACAATGAGCAGTTCTTC. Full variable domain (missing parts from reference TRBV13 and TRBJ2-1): AAGVIQSPRHLIKEKRETATLKCYPIPRHDTVYWYQQGPGQDPQFLISFYEKMQSDKGSIPDRFSAQQFSDYHSELNMSSLELGDSALYFCASSLFRNNEQFFGPGTRLTVL.

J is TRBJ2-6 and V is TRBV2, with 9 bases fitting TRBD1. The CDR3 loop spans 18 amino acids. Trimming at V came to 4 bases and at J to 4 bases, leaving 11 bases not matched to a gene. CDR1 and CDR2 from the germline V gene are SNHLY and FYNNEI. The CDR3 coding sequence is TGTGCCAGCAGTGCCAAACAGGGGGCGCACTCCGGGGCCAACGTCCTGACTTTC. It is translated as CASSAKQGAHSGANVLTF.

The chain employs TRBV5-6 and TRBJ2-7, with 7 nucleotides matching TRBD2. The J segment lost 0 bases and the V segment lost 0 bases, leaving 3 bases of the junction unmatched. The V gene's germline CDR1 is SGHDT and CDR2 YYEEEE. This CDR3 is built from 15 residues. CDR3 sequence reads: CASSLAGGSSYEQYF. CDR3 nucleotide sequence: TGTGCCAGCAGCTTGGCGGGGGGTTCCTCCTACGAGCAGTACTTC.

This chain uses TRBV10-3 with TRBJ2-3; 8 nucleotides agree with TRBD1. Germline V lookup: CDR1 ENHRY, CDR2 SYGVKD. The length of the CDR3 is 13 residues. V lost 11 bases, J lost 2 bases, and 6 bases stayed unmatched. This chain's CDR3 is CAVDRGNTDTQYF. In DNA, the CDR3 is TGTGCCGTCGACAGGGGTAACACAGATACGCAGTATTTT.

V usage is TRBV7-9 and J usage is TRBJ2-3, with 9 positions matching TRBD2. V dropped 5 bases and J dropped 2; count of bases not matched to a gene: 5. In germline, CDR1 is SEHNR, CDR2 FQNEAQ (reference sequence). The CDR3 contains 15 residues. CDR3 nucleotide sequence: TGTGCCAGCAGCCCCGCGGGGGGGGACACAGATACGCAGTATTTT. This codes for CASSPAGGDTDTQYF.

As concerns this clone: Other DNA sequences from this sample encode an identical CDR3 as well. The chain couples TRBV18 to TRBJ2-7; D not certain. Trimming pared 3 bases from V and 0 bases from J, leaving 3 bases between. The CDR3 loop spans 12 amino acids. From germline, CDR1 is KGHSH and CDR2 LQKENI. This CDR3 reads CASSPSSYEQYF. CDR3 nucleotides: TGTGCCAGCTCACCGAGCTCCTACGAGCAGTACTTC.

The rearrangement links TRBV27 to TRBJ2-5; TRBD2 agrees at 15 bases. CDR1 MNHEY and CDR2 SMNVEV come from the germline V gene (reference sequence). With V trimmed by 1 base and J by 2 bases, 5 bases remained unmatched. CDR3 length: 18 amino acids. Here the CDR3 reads CASSLWGLAGGSQETQYF. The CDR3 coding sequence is TGTGCCAGCAGTTTATGGGGACTAGCGGGAGGAAGTCAAGAGACCCAGTACTTC.

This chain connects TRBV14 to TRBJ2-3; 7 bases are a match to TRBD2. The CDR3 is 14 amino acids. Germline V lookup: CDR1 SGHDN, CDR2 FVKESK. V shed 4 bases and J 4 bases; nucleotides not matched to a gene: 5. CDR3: CASSPRGLADTQYF. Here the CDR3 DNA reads TGTGCCAGCAGCCCCCGAGGACTAGCAGATACGCAGTATTTT.

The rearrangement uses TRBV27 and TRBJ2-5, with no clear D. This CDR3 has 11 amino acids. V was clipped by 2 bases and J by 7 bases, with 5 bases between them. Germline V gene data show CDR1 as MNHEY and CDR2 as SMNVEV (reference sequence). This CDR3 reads CASSLLGTQYF. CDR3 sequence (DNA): TGTGCCAGCAGTTTACTGGGGACCCAGTACTTC.

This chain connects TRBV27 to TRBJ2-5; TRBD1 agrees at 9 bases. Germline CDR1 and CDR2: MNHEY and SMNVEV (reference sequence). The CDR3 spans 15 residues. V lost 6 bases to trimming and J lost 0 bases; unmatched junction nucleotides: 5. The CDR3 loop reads CASSSGTGNQETQYF. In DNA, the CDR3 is TGTGCCAGCAGCTCCGGGACAGGGAACCAAGAGACCCAGTACTTC.

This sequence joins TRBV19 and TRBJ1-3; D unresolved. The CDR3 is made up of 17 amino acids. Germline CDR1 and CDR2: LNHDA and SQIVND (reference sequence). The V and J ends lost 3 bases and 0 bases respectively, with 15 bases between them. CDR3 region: CASSIEAAADSGNTIYF. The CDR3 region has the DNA TGTGCCAGTAGTATTGAGGCGGCAGCAGACTCTGGAAACACCATATATTTT.

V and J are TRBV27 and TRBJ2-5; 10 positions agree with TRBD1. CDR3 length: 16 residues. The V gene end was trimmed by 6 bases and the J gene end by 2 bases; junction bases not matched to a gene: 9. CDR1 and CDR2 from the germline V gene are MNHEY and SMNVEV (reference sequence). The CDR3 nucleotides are TGTGCCAGCAGGACTGGACAGGGGGATTATCAAGAGACCCAGTACTTC. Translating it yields CASRTGQGDYQETQYF.